The 5 T cell receptor beta chains listed next were all sequenced from one sample in a study of blood T cell repertoires in COVID-19. Data came from immunoSEQ multiplex PCR; TCRdb stores just in-frame clones and leaves some out. The repertoire holds 300,000 to 350,000 clones, with about 87% as singletons. The material sequenced was peripheral blood. Receptors were obtained from a man aged 25 to 40 with COVID-19, enrolled during active disease.

This chain uses TRBV27 with TRBJ1-2; 8 nucleotides match TRBD1. The germline V gene has CDR1 MNHEY and CDR2 SMNVEV (reference sequence). This CDR3 comprises 15 residues. Trimming cost V 3 bases and J 8 bases; bases outside gene matches: 11. CDR3 sequence reads: CASSFFGTGVGGYTF. For the CDR3, the DNA is TGTGCCAGCAGTTTTTTCGGGACAGGCGTGGGAGGCTACACCTTC.

This sequence joins TRBV7-9 and TRBJ2-3, with 12 bases fitting TRBD1. The CDR3 contains 17 residues. Trimming cost V 3 bases and J 5 bases; bases outside gene matches: 9. Germline V CDR1 and CDR2: SEHNR, FQNEAQ (reference sequence). In DNA form, the CDR3 reads TGTGCCAGCAGCTTTTTGGGACAGGGGGCAAGGGGAGATACGCAGTATTTT. This translates into CASSFLGQGARGDTQYF. The full variable domain, completed using reference TRBV7-9 and TRBJ2-3, is DTGVSQNPRHKITKRGQNVTFRCDPISEHNRLYWYRQTLGQGPEFLTYFQNEAQLEKSRLLSDRFSAERPKGSFSTLEIQRTEQGDSAMYLCASSFLGQGARGDTQYFGPGTRLTVL.

This clone has just one count. The chain combines TRBV7-2 with TRBJ2-7, with D perhaps TRBD1 (6 bases). From germline, CDR1 is SGHTA and CDR2 FQGNSA. There are 15 residues in the CDR3. V lost 3 bases, J lost 2 bases, and 14 bases lay in between. CDR3 in DNA: TGTGCCAGCAGCTTCACTCGACAGGAGACCTACGAGCAGTACTTC. Amino acids: CASSFTRQETYEQYF.

The rearrangement joins TRBV7-9 to TRBJ1-6, with D maybe TRBD1 (6 bases). This CDR3 comprises 18 residues. V was shortened by 3 bases and J by 7 bases, with 22 bases between the two germline ends. Germline V gene data show CDR1 as SEHNR and CDR2 as FQNEAQ (reference sequence). CDR3 sequence reads: CASSFASGTFNSNSPLHF. In DNA form, the CDR3 reads TGTGCCAGCAGCTTCGCCTCCGGGACATTTAATTCAAATTCACCCCTCCACTTT. Based on the CDR3 plus reference TRBV7-9 and TRBJ1-6, the full variable domain is DTGVSQNPRHKITKRGQNVTFRCDPISEHNRLYWYRQTLGQGPEFLTYFQNEAQLEKSRLLSDRFSAERPKGSFSTLEIQRTEQGDSAMYLCASSFASGTFNSNSPLHFGNGTRLTVT.

This clone has just one count. The chain employs TRBV27 and TRBJ2-1; TRBD2 agrees at 11 bases. CDR3 length equals 20 residues. The V gene end was trimmed by 5 bases and the J gene end by 4 bases; junction bases not matched to a gene: 19. Germline CDR1 and CDR2: MNHEY and SMNVEV (reference sequence). The CDR3 here is CASSPRTSGFVIPSYNEQFF. CDR3 nucleotide sequence: TGTGCCAGCAGTCCACGGACTAGCGGGTTTGTGATCCCCTCGTACAATGAGCAGTTCTTC.